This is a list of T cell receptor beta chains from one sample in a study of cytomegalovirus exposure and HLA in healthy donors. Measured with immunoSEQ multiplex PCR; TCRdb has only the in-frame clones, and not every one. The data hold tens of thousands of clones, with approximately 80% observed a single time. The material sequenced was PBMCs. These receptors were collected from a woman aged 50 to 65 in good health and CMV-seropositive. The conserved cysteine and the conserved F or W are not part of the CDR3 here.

CDR3 protein: ASSLVTGGETQY; V gene: TRBV11-1; J gene: TRBJ2-5
CDR3 protein: ASSVLIAGGRQETQY; V gene: TRBV7-9; J gene: TRBJ2-5
CDR3 protein: ASSPGLLSNQPQH; V gene: TRBV6-5; J gene: TRBJ1-5
CDR3 protein: ASSDTGRSYGYT; V gene: TRBV6-4; J gene: TRBJ1-2
CDR3 protein: AWSGGGLGQPQH; V gene: TRBV30; J gene: TRBJ1-5
CDR3 protein: AISESGGDQPQH; V gene: TRBV10-3; J gene: TRBJ1-5
CDR3 protein: ASGLVATGRNQPQH; V gene: TRBV12-5; J gene: TRBJ1-5
CDR3 protein: ASSVSGGSGYT; V gene: TRBV25-1; J gene: TRBJ1-2
CDR3 protein: ASSLGQGYEKLF; V gene: TRBV7-9; J gene: TRBJ1-4
CDR3 protein: ASSPGLAVYNEQF; V gene: TRBV27; J gene: TRBJ2-1
CDR3 protein: ASSLRTGFNTEAF; V gene: TRBV5-1; J gene: TRBJ1-1
CDR3 protein: ASSQDRSGGYT; V gene: TRBV4-1; J gene: TRBJ1-2
CDR3 protein: ASIKQGISNQPQH; V gene: TRBV14; J gene: TRBJ1-5
CDR3 protein: ASSFGLAGGRETQY; V gene: TRBV7-3; J gene: TRBJ2-5
CDR3 protein: ASSLGDRGPLPTGELF; V gene: TRBV27; J gene: TRBJ2-2
CDR3 protein: ASQRGSGETQY; V gene: TRBV2; J gene: TRBJ2-5
CDR3 protein: SSSPRAGLGEKLF; V gene: TRBV7-9; J gene: TRBJ1-4
CDR3 protein: ASSESGIRQPQH; V gene: TRBV6-1; J gene: TRBJ1-5
CDR3 protein: ATSRGDRAAGYT; V gene: TRBV15; J gene: TRBJ1-2
CDR3 protein: ASSPRGTEAF; V gene: TRBV7-6; J gene: TRBJ1-1
CDR3 protein: ASSLGEATYNEQF; V gene: TRBV19; J gene: TRBJ2-1
CDR3 protein: ASRRGAGNTEAF; V gene: TRBV5-1; J gene: TRBJ1-1
CDR3 protein: ASSIGTGGVYGYT; V gene: TRBV19; J gene: TRBJ1-2
CDR3 protein: ASSVGMLREWSYNEQF; V gene: TRBV9; J gene: TRBJ2-1
CDR3 protein: ASSQNTGELF; V gene: TRBV6-1; J gene: TRBJ2-2
CDR3 protein: AWSPVRGGGYT; V gene: TRBV30; J gene: TRBJ1-2
CDR3 protein: ASSIDTTGSHYGYT; V gene: TRBV19; J gene: TRBJ1-2
CDR3 protein: ASSERTSKETQY; V gene: TRBV6-1; J gene: TRBJ2-5
CDR3 protein: ASSVRQGATGELF; V gene: TRBV2; J gene: TRBJ2-2
CDR3 protein: SSSSGYTNEKLF; V gene: TRBV7-9; J gene: TRBJ1-4
CDR3 protein: ASSLVRPGRNTGELF; V gene: TRBV5-6; J gene: TRBJ2-2
CDR3 protein: AISDPGGTVGDTIY; V gene: TRBV10-3; J gene: TRBJ1-3
CDR3 protein: AWTGSRVRHGYT; V gene: TRBV30; J gene: TRBJ1-2
CDR3 protein: ASSLRPSGGVGNEQF; V gene: TRBV7-3; J gene: TRBJ2-1
CDR3 protein: ASNRPGQGGAF; V gene: TRBV2; J gene: TRBJ1-1
CDR3 protein: ASSLLDPSRRTGNSPLH; V gene: TRBV5-1; J gene: TRBJ1-6
CDR3 protein: AWSRTRGNEQF; V gene: TRBV30; J gene: TRBJ2-1
CDR3 protein: SVEPTGSQETQY; V gene: TRBV29-1; J gene: TRBJ2-5
CDR3 protein: ASRVEFPDSEQY; V gene: TRBV6-5; J gene: TRBJ2-7
CDR3 protein: ASYDRNTEAF; V gene: TRBV19; J gene: TRBJ1-1
CDR3 protein: ASSQRGVAGGSSTDTQY; V gene: TRBV5-1; J gene: TRBJ2-3
CDR3 protein: ASSSGLFGPGELF; V gene: TRBV5-6; J gene: TRBJ2-2
CDR3 protein: AIRGGTGLETQY; V gene: TRBV10-3; J gene: TRBJ2-5
CDR3 protein: ASSLQGVGNEQF; V gene: TRBV18; J gene: TRBJ2-1
CDR3 protein: ASSFHTMNTEAF; V gene: TRBV5-1; J gene: TRBJ1-1
CDR3 protein: ASSATDSSYNEQF; V gene: TRBV9; J gene: TRBJ2-1
CDR3 protein: AWSVSRNSPLH; V gene: TRBV30; J gene: TRBJ1-6
CDR3 protein: ASSGGAGTGELF; V gene: TRBV6-6; J gene: TRBJ2-2
CDR3 protein: ASSRQGGEPQH; V gene: TRBV18; J gene: TRBJ1-5
CDR3 protein: ASRGPRGDTEAF; V gene: TRBV2; J gene: TRBJ1-1
CDR3 protein: ASSASRVTDTQY; V gene: TRBV5-1; J gene: TRBJ2-3
CDR3 protein: SDQMGRGYT; V gene: TRBV29-1; J gene: TRBJ1-2
CDR3 protein: ASSFSVGYT; V gene: TRBV5-6; J gene: TRBJ1-2
CDR3 protein: AGRQGWGYT; V gene: TRBV30; J gene: TRBJ1-2
CDR3 protein: ASSRLAGASEQY; V gene: TRBV5-6; J gene: -
CDR3 protein: ASRQGAEKLF; V gene: TRBV27; J gene: TRBJ1-4
CDR3 protein: ASSPGQGNTEAF; V gene: TRBV7-9; J gene: TRBJ1-1
CDR3 protein: ASSLGARGYTEAF; V gene: TRBV7-8; J gene: TRBJ1-1
CDR3 protein: ASSPQVRGLNTGELF; V gene: TRBV5-1; J gene: TRBJ2-2
CDR3 protein: ASSPNGRGDTGELF; V gene: TRBV7-6; J gene: TRBJ2-2